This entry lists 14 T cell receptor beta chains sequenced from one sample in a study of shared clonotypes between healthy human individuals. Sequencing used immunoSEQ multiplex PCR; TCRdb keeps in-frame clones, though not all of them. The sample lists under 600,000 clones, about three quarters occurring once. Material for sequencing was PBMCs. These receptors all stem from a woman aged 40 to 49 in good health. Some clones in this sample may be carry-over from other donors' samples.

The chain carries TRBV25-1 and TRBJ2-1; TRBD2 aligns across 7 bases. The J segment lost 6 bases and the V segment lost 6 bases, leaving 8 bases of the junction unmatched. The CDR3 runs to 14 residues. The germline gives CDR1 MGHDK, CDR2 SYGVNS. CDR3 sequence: CASSGRTAVNEQFF. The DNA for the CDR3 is TGTGCCAGCAGCGGGAGGACCGCGGTCAATGAGCAGTTCTTC.

CDR3 residues: CASNEVLGDTQYF. The CDR3 coding sequence is TGTGCCAGCAACGAAGTTTTGGGAGATACGCAGTATTTT. This chain uses TRBV28 with TRBJ2-3; D uncertain. The V gene lost 7 bases and the J gene lost 5 bases, with 13 bases spanning the gap. Germline CDR1 MDHEN, CDR2 SYDVKM. The CDR3 loop spans 13 amino acids.

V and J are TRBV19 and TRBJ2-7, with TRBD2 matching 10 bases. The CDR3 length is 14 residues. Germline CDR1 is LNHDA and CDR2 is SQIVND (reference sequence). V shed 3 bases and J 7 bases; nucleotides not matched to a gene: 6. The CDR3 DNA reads TGTGCCAGTAGTATTCTAGCGGGAGAAGGGGAGCAGTACTTC. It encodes CASSILAGEGEQYF.

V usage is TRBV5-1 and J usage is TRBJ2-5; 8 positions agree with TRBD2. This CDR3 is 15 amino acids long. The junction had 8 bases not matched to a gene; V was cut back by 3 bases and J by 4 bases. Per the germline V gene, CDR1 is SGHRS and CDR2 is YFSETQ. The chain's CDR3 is CASSSGSGMRETQYF. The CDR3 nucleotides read TGCGCCAGCAGCTCCGGTAGCGGGATGAGAGAGACCCAGTACTTC.

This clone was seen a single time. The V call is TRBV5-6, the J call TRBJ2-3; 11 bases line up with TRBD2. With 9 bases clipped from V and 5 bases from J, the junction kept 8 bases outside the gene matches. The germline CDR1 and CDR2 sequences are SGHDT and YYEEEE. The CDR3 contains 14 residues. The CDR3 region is CATSPSGGLDTQYF. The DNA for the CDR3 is TGTGCCACCTCCCCTAGCGGGGGGTTAGATACGCAGTATTTT.

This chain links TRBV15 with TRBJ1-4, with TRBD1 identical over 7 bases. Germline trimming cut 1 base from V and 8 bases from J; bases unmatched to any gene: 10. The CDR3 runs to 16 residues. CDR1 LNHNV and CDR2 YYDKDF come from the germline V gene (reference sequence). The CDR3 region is CATSRGRRGLQEKLFF. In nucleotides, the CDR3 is TGTGCCACCAGCAGAGGGAGAAGGGGGCTACAGGAAAAACTGTTTTTT.

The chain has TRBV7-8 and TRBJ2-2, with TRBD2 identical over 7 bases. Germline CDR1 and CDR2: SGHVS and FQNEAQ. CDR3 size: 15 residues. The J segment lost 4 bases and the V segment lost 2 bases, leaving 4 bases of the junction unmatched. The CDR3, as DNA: TGTGCCAGCAGCTTAACTAGCGAGACCACCGGGGAGCTGTTTTTT. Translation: CASSLTSETTGELFF.

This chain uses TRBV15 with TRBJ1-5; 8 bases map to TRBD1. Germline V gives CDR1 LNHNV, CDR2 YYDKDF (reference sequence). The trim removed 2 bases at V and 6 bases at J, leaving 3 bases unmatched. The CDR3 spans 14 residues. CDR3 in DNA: TGTGCCACCAGCAGACAGGGGGCGTTTCAGCCCCAGCATTTT. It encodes CATSRQGAFQPQHF.

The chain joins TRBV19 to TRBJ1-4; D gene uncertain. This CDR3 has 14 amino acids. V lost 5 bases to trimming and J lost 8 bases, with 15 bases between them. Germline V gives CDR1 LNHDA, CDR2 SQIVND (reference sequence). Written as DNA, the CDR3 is TGTGCCAGTAGTCCCAGCCGAGGGAGGGAAAAACTGTTTTTT. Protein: CASSPSRGREKLFF.

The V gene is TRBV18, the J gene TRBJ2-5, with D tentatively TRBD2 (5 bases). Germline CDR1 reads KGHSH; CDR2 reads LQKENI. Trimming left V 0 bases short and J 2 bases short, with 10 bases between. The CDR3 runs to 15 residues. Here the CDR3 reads CASSPPSSGQETQYF. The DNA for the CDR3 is TGTGCCAGCTCACCACCGTCCAGCGGTCAAGAGACCCAGTACTTC.

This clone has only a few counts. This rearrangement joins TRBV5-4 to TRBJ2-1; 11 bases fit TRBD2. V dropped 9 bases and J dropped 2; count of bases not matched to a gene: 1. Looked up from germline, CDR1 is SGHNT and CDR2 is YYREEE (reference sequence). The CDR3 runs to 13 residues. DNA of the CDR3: TGTGCCATTAGCGGGAGGGCCTACAATGAGCAGTTCTTC. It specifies CAISGRAYNEQFF.

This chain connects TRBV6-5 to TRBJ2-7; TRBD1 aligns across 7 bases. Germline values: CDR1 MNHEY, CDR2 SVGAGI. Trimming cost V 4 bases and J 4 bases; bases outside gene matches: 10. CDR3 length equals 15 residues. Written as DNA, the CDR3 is TGTGCCAGCAGTTTTACCGGGACAGTATCGTACGAGCAGTACTTC. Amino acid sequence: CASSFTGTVSYEQYF.

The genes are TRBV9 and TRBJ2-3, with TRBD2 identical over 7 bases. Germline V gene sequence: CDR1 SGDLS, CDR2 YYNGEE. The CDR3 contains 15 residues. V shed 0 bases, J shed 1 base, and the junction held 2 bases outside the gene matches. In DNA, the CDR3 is TGTGCCAGCAGCGTAGACGCGGGGGGCACAGATACGCAGTATTTT. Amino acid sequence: CASSVDAGGTDTQYF.

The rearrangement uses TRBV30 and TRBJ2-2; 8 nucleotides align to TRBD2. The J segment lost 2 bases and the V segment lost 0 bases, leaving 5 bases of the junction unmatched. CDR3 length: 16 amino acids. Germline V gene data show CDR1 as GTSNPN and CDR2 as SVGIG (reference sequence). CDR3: CAWSVFSGVNTGELFF. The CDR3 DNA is TGTGCCTGGAGTGTCTTTAGCGGGGTTAACACCGGGGAGCTGTTTTTT.